Each of the 10 T cell receptor beta chains below was sequenced from the same sample in a study of T cells after yellow fever vaccination. TCRdb re-analysed the 5' RACE reads in MiXCR, keeping a single row per CDR3 protein. The repertoire holds 200,000 to 250,000 distinct CDR3 sequences, less than 3.5% seen once, with 2.5% to 3.5% in the top ten. Sequencing was performed on CD4+ T cells sorted from PBMCs, taken 10 days after the yellow fever booster vaccination. Receptor source: a man aged 18-30 years who received the YFV17D yellow fever vaccine.

Many counts were recorded for this clonotype. V usage is TRBV7-6 and J usage is TRBJ2-7; D is tentatively TRBD1 or TRBD2 (6 bases each). The V end lost 1 base, the J end lost 2 bases, and 9 bases lay between the germline ends. The CDR3 length is 14 residues. From germline, CDR1 is SGHVS and CDR2 FNYEAQ. The CDR3, as DNA: TGTGCCAGCAGCTTAGTTAGGGGGGCCTACGAGCAGTACTTC. It translates to CASSLVRGAYEQYF. Full variable domain (outside the CDR3, taken from reference TRBV7-6 and TRBJ2-7): GAGVSQSPRYKVTKRGQDVALRCDPISGHVSLYWYRQALGQGPEFLTYFNYEAQQDKSGLPNDRFSAERPEGSISTLTIQRTEQRDSAMYRCASSLVRGAYEQYFGPGTRLTVT.

CDR3 residues: CASSESRSSGNTIYF. The CDR3 nucleotides read TGCGCCAGCAGTGAGTCCCGGAGCTCTGGAAACACCATATATTTT. The V and J genes are TRBV10-1 and TRBJ1-3; D is uncertain. V was clipped by 0 bases and J by 0 bases, with 6 bases between them. The CDR3 extends over 15 amino acids. Looked up from germline, CDR1 is WNHNN and CDR2 is SYGVQD (reference sequence).

This clonotype was observed a few times. The genes are TRBV7-2 and TRBJ2-5; D possibly corresponds to TRBD2 (5 bases). Trimming took 3 bases from V and 2 from J, leaving 7 bases between them. From germline, CDR1 is SGHTA and CDR2 FQGNSA. The CDR3 runs 13 residues. The CDR3 sequence is CASSLRTQETQYF. CDR3 in DNA: TGTGCCAGCAGCTTGAGGACTCAAGAGACCCAGTACTTC. Complete variable domain (other parts from reference TRBV7-2 and TRBJ2-5): GAGVSQSPSNKVTEKGKDVELRCDPISGHTALYWYRQSLGQGLEFLIYFQGNSAPDKSGLPSDRFSAERTGGSVSTLTIQRTQQEDSAVYLCASSLRTQETQYFGPGTRLLVL.

This clonotype was observed many times. The chain couples TRBV4-1 to TRBJ2-3; 8 nucleotides align to TRBD2. The germline CDR1 and CDR2 sequences are MGHRA and YSYEKL. V was pared by 1 base and J by 5 bases, with 5 bases of the junction left unmatched. This CDR3 contains 15 residues. This CDR3 reads CASSQGGTSQDTQYF. CDR3 sequence (DNA): TGCGCCAGCAGCCAAGGCGGGACTAGTCAAGATACGCAGTATTTT.

The V and J genes are TRBV5-1 and TRBJ2-1; maybe TRBD2 (5 bases). There are 15 residues in the CDR3. Trimming pared 2 bases from V and 4 bases from J, leaving 13 bases between. Germline assignment: CDR1 SGHRS and CDR2 YFSETQ. The CDR3 loop is CASSFLGLDYNEQFF. The CDR3 DNA reads as TGCGCCAGCAGCTTCCTTGGACTCGATTACAATGAGCAGTTCTTC.

This clonotype was detected only a few times. The rearrangement links TRBV30 to TRBJ1-1; D uncertain. The CDR3 is 14 residues long. Germline CDR1 and CDR2: GTSNPN and SVGIG (reference sequence). The V end lost 5 bases, the J end lost 4 bases, and 17 bases lay between the germline ends. The CDR3 region is CAWGRSFLGTEAFF. The DNA of the CDR3 is TGTGCCTGGGGCAGGTCCTTTTTGGGCACTGAAGCTTTCTTT. Based on the CDR3 plus reference TRBV30 and TRBJ1-1, the full variable domain is SQTIHQWPATLVQPVGSPLSLECTVEGTSNPNLYWYRQAAGRGLQLLFYSVGIGQISSEVPQNLSASRPQDRQFILSSKKLLLSDSGFYLCAWGRSFLGTEAFFGQGTRLTVV.

This clonotype was recorded a few times. This chain connects TRBV3-1 to TRBJ2-3; 7 bases agree with TRBD1. The CDR3 is 15 amino acids. In germline, CDR1 is LGHDT, CDR2 YNNKEL (reference sequence). V gave up 1 base and J gave up 9 bases; unmatched junction bases: 10. In DNA, the CDR3 is TGTGCCAGCAGCCAAGCCACAAATCCGGGACAGACGCAGTATTTT. This sequence encodes CASSQATNPGQTQYF.

The V call is TRBV5-6, the J call TRBJ2-7; D is perhaps TRBD1 (6 bases). This CDR3 is built from 14 residues. V was cut by 7 bases and J by 0 bases, with 14 bases left in between. In germline, CDR1 is SGHDT, CDR2 YYEEEE. Here the CDR3 reads CASGDRQISYEQYF. The CDR3, as DNA: TGTGCCAGCGGCGACAGGCAAATCTCCTACGAGCAGTACTTC. The full variable domain, completed using reference TRBV5-6 and TRBJ2-7, is DAGVTQSPTHLIKTRGQQVTLRCSPKSGHDTVSWYQQALGQGPQFIFQYYEEEERQRGNFPDRFSGHQFPNYSSELNVNALLLGDSALYLCASGDRQISYEQYFGPGTRLTVT.

This clonotype showed up many times. This rearrangement joins TRBV11-2 to TRBJ1-2, with D possibly TRBD1 on 6 matching bases. Germline V lookup: CDR1 SGHAT, CDR2 FQNNGV. The CDR3 spans 15 residues. V gave up 1 base and J gave up 8 bases, with 17 bases separating them. The CDR3 DNA reads TGTGCCAGCAGCTTAGCGGTGGCGGGGGCCGGGGGCTACACCTTC. Residues: CASSLAVAGAGGYTF.

At least ten counts were recorded for this clonotype. The chain couples TRBV20-1 to TRBJ2-1; maybe TRBD2 (6 bases). Germline V gene sequence: CDR1 DFQATT, CDR2 SNEGSKA (reference sequence). The CDR3 is 16 residues long. V shed 5 bases and J shed 0 bases, with 17 bases lying between them. CDR3 in amino acids: CSAEDGGAGSYNEQFF. In nucleotides, the CDR3 is TGCAGTGCTGAAGATGGCGGGGCCGGCTCCTACAATGAGCAGTTCTTC.